This entry describes one T cell receptor beta chain. The antigen remains undetermined. The CDR3 contains 15 residues. CDR1 and CDR2 from the germline V gene are SGHRS and YFSETQ. V was trimmed by 0 bases and J by 6 bases, leaving 15 bases between them. Assay used: immunoSEQ multiplex PCR; TCRdb lists only in-frame clones, some missing. The top ten clones hold 5.7% of a sample with about 160,000 clones, roughly 90% of them seen once. The sample is drawn from a study of cytomegalovirus exposure and HLA in healthy donors. Findings and limits, study-wide: 164 TCR beta chains were listed as cytomegalovirus-associated. Whilst most TCR sequences proved rare, a subset of public TCRs occurred across many donors.

The origin of this receptor is a woman aged 30 to 39 in good health and CMV-seronegative. The rearrangement links TRBV5-1 to TRBJ1-2; perhaps TRBD1 as D (5 bases). Sequenced: PBMCs. The CDR3 coding sequence is TGCGCCAGCAGCTTGGATGGGGGTGGCGTAAATGGCTACACCTTC. Translating gives CASSLDGGGVNGYTF. The variable domain in full, completed from reference TRBV5-1 and TRBJ1-2, reads KAGVTQTPRYLIKTRGQQVTLSCSPISGHRSVSWYQQTPGQGLQFLFEYFSETQRNKGNFPGRFSGRQFSNSRSEMNVSTLELGDSALYLCASSLDGGGVNGYTFGSGTRLTVV.